This entry lists 15 T cell receptor beta chains sequenced from one sample in a study of neurological immune-mediated disorders. TCRdb reprocessed the 5' RACE reads via MiXCR and lists one record per CDR3 protein. The table lists tens of thousands of distinct CDR3 sequences, over 12% of them singletons. Sample: PBMCs. These receptors were collected from a man aged 65-85 years in good health.

This clonotype occurred many times. The gene calls are TRBV6-2 or TRBV6-3 and TRBJ2-3; maybe TRBD2 (6 bases). The V and J ends lost 2 bases and 4 bases respectively, with 16 bases between them. The CDR3 consists of 16 residues. Looked up from germline, CDR1 is MNHEY and CDR2 is SVGEGT. The chain's CDR3 is CASSYPTSGSPDTQYF. In DNA form, the CDR3 reads TGTGCCAGCAGTTACCCGACTAGTGGGTCCCCAGATACGCAGTATTTT.

This clonotype is labeled as medium-sized. The chain links TRBV5-5 to TRBJ1-6; 8 positions agree with TRBD1. The V gene end was trimmed by 3 bases and the J gene end by 7 bases; junction bases not matched to a gene: 6. The CDR3 spans 15 residues. Looked up from germline, CDR1 is SGHKS and CDR2 is YYEKEE (reference sequence). The CDR3 sequence: CASSYRQGSNSPLHF. As DNA, the CDR3 is TGTGCCAGCAGCTACCGACAGGGGTCGAATTCACCCCTCCACTTT.

This clonotype was observed a few times. The J gene is TRBJ2-3, the V gene TRBV7-2; 12 bases agree with TRBD2. In germline, CDR1 is SGHTA, CDR2 FQGNSA. This CDR3 has 17 residues. V dropped 1 base and J dropped 6; count of bases not matched to a gene: 8. The CDR3: CASSLGASGGAYDTQYF. DNA for the CDR3: TGTGCCAGCAGCTTAGGGGCTAGCGGGGGGGCGTACGATACGCAGTATTTT.

Ten or more counts support this clonotype. V is TRBV12-3 or TRBV12-4 and J is TRBJ2-2; either TRBD1 or TRBD2 may fit D (5 bases each). This CDR3 is 15 amino acids long. V lost 7 bases to trimming and J lost 1 base, with 13 bases between them. The CDR3 region is CASTSRGLNTGELFF. The CDR3 DNA reads as TGTGCCAGCACCTCCCGGGGCCTGAACACCGGGGAGCTGTTTTTT.

The chain links TRBV18 to TRBJ2-7; unclear D gene. This CDR3 is built from 12 residues. V lost 2 bases and J lost 5, with 7 bases in between. Germline values: CDR1 KGHSH, CDR2 LQKENI. This CDR3 reads CASSPNYDEQYF. For the CDR3, the DNA is TGTGCCAGCTCACCAAACTACGACGAGCAGTACTTC.

In this sample, this clonotype turned up many times. The chain carries TRBV9 and TRBJ2-7; 8 bases match TRBD2. Per germline, CDR1 SGDLS and CDR2 YYNGEE. The CDR3 consists of 15 residues. The ends lost 3 bases at V and 5 bases at J; junction bases unmatched: 10. This chain's CDR3 is CASSEDGTSANEQYF. The CDR3 DNA follows: TGTGCCAGCAGCGAGGACGGGACTAGTGCCAACGAGCAGTACTTC.

This clonotype occurred a few times. The chain is built from TRBV30 and TRBJ2-2; 9 positions agree with TRBD1. This CDR3 comprises 12 residues. J gave up 11 bases and V 4 bases, and 5 bases lay outside the gene matches. Germline V lookup: CDR1 GTSNPN, CDR2 SVGIG (reference sequence). CDR3 nucleotides: TGTGCCTGGACCCTGGACAGGGGAGAGCTGTTTTTT. It codes for CAWTLDRGELFF.

This clonotype appeared many times. The V call is TRBV4-2, the J call TRBJ1-4, with D possibly matching TRBD1 (6 bases). The CDR3 runs to 18 residues. The V gene's germline CDR1 is LGHNA and CDR2 YNFKEQ. Trimming removed 0 bases from V and 5 bases from J, with 19 bases in between. CDR3 DNA sequence: TGTGCCAGCAGCCAAGATGGGGACAATTCTCAGAGGAATGAAAAACTGTTTTTT. It codes for CASSQDGDNSQRNEKLFF.

The chain is built from TRBV14 and TRBJ2-4; no clear D gene. Germline lookup yields CDR1 SGHDN and CDR2 FVKESK. V was clipped by 0 bases and J by 12 bases, with 9 bases between them. CDR3 size: 12 residues. The CDR3: CASSQDQSNQYF. The DNA for the CDR3 is TGTGCCAGCAGCCAAGATCAGAGTAATCAGTACTTC.

By share, this clonotype counts as medium-sized. The chain uses TRBV20-1 and TRBJ2-5; 8 bases are a match to TRBD1. CDR3 length equals 14 residues. Germline assignment: CDR1 DFQATT and CDR2 SNEGSKA (reference sequence). V dropped 0 bases and J dropped 4; count of bases not matched to a gene: 4. CDR3 nucleotide sequence: TGCAGTGCTAGAGATACAGGGGGAACAGAGACCCAGTACTTC. This translates into CSARDTGGTETQYF.

This clonotype was seen at least ten times. The V and J genes are TRBV5-6 and TRBJ1-5; 9 bases align to TRBD1. J was trimmed by 5 bases and V by 0 bases; bases with no gene match: 9. Germline CDR1 reads SGHDT; CDR2 reads YYEEEE. The CDR3 length is 17 residues. CDR3 sequence: CASSLEQLDRGYQPQHF. The CDR3 bases are TGTGCCAGCAGCTTGGAGCAGCTGGACAGGGGTTATCAGCCCCAGCATTTT.

This clonotype was seen ten or more times. This rearrangement joins TRBV5-1 to TRBJ2-3; 14 bases are a match to TRBD2. CDR3 size: 16 residues. Germline trimming cut 4 bases from V and 1 base from J; bases unmatched to any gene: 2. Germline CDR1 and CDR2: SGHRS and YFSETQ. CDR3 sequence reads: CASSTGLAGGTDTQYF. The DNA of the CDR3 is TGCGCCAGCAGCACGGGACTAGCGGGGGGCACAGATACGCAGTATTTT. The whole variable domain, filled in from reference TRBV5-1 and TRBJ2-3, reads KAGVTQTPRYLIKTRGQQVTLSCSPISGHRSVSWYQQTPGQGLQFLFEYFSETQRNKGNFPGRFSGRQFSNSRSEMNVSTLELGDSALYLCASSTGLAGGTDTQYFGPGTRLTVL.

At least ten counts were recorded for this clonotype. V is TRBV5-1 and J is TRBJ2-7; perhaps D is TRBD1 or TRBD2 (5 bases each). V was pared by 0 bases and J by 3 bases, with 10 bases between. The CDR3 has 14 amino acids. The germline V gene encodes CDR1 SGHRS and CDR2 YFSETQ. This CDR3 is CASSLGGKNYEQYF. The CDR3 region has the DNA TGCGCCAGCAGCTTGGGGGGGAAGAACTACGAGCAGTACTTC.

This clonotype was counted ten times or more. V is TRBV28 and J is TRBJ2-3; D may be TRBD1 or TRBD2 (6 bases each). Germline V lookup: CDR1 MDHEN, CDR2 SYDVKM. This CDR3 spans 16 amino acids. V was pared by 7 bases and J by 0 bases, with 17 bases between. The CDR3 sequence: CASNSPPGASTDTQYF. CDR3 DNA: TGTGCCAGCAACTCCCCGCCGGGGGCCAGCACAGATACGCAGTATTTT.

This chain links TRBV18 with TRBJ2-1; D not resolved. The CDR3 contains 14 residues. Germline lookup yields CDR1 KGHSH and CDR2 LQKENI. The ends were cut back, 1 base at V and 5 bases at J, with 9 bases in the middle. DNA for the CDR3: TGTGCCAGCTCACCACTCCGGCAGCACAATGAGCAGTTCTTC. Translation: CASSPLRQHNEQFF.